The 6 T cell receptor beta chains below come from one sample, sequenced in a study of blood T cell repertoires in COVID-19. Here immunoSEQ multiplex PCR was the method, and the copy in TCRdb shows in-frame clones only, minus some. The repertoire holds 100,000 to 150,000 clones, with over 80% as singletons. The sequencing sample was made of peripheral blood. Every receptor here comes from a man aged 40-50 years with active or convalescent COVID-19.

The rearrangement joins TRBV14 to TRBJ1-4, with a possible D match to TRBD1 (6 bases). The CDR3 consists of 16 residues. Trimming took off 4 bases at V and 8 bases at J, with 20 bases between the two ends. Per the germline V gene, CDR1 is SGHDN and CDR2 is FVKESK. The CDR3 DNA is TGTGCCAGCAGCCCAAACGTCGGGACATCCAGAGAAAAACTGTTTTTT. Translated: CASSPNVGTSREKLFF.

The chain recombines TRBV19 with TRBJ1-4; 7 bases align to TRBD1. Trimming took 8 bases from V and 0 from J; bases not matched to a gene: 12. The CDR3 has 17 residues. CDR1 is LNHDA and CDR2 is SQIVND in the germline V gene (reference sequence). The CDR3 nucleotides are TGTGCCAGTGAAACGGACAGGTCCGGGACAACTAATGAAAAACTGTTTTTT. This sequence encodes CASETDRSGTTNEKLFF.

This clone has only a few counts. The chain uses TRBV10-3 and TRBJ1-4; 9 bases line up with TRBD1. J was trimmed by 8 bases and V by 5 bases; bases with no gene match: 15. The CDR3 loop spans 17 amino acids. Germline V CDR1 and CDR2: ENHRY, SYGVKD. CDR3 sequence: CAISSRDRVTKREKLFF. CDR3 nucleotides: TGTGCCATCAGTTCCCGGGACAGGGTGACGAAGCGGGAAAAACTGTTTTTT.

The V and J genes are TRBV9 and TRBJ2-3, with 11 bases matching TRBD2. CDR3 length equals 17 residues. Germline assignment: CDR1 SGDLS and CDR2 YYNGEE. The trim removed 4 bases at V and 5 bases at J, leaving 12 bases unmatched. CDR3 nucleotides: TGTGCCAGCAGCCAGGGCTTGACTAGCGGGATGGTAGATACGCAGTATTTT. Its protein is CASSQGLTSGMVDTQYF.

In its sample, this clone was seen once. One end of the junction fails to match germline, which may point to a read error. This specimen includes other DNA sequences encoding the same CDR3. The V call is TRBV18, the J call TRBJ2-7; 8 nucleotides align to TRBD1. CDR1 is KGHSH and CDR2 is LQKENI in the germline V gene. CDR3 length equals 13 residues. The CDR3 protein is CASSPQGAYEQYF. The CDR3 nucleotides are TGTGCCAGCTCGCCACAGGGGGCCTACGAGCAGTACTTC.

The chain uses TRBV11-3 and TRBJ2-3; TRBD2 matches 9 bases. Germline V CDR1 and CDR2: SGHNT, YENEEA. Trimming took 5 bases from V and 2 from J; bases not matched to a gene: 11. This CDR3 comprises 17 residues. CDR3 DNA sequence: TGTGCCAGCAGCCCCGGAAGGACTAGCGAGGACACAGATACGCAGTATTTT. Protein: CASSPGRTSEDTDTQYF.